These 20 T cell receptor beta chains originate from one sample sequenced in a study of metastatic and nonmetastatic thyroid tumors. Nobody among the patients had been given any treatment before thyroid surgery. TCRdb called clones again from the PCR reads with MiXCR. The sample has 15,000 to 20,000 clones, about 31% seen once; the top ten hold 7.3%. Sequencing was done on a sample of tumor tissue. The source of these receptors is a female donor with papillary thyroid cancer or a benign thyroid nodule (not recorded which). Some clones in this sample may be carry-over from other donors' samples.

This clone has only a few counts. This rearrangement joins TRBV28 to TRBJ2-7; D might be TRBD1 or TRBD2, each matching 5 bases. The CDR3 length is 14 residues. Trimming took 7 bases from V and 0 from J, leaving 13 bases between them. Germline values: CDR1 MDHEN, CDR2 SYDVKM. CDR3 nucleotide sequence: TGTGCCAGCACTCTGGGGGTCCCCTCCTACGAGCAGTACTTC. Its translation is CASTLGVPSYEQYF.

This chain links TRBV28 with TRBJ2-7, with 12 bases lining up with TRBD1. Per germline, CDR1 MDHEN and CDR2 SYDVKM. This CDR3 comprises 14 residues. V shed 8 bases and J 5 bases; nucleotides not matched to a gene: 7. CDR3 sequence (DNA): TGTGCCAGCTCCGGGGACAGGGGGCGTCACGAGCAGTACTTC. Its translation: CASSGDRGRHEQYF.

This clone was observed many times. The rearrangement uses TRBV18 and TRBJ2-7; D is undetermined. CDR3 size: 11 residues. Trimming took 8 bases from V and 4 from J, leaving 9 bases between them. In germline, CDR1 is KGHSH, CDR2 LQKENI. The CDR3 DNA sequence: TGTGCCAGCCGAGGTTTTTACGAGCAGTACTTC. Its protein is CASRGFYEQYF.

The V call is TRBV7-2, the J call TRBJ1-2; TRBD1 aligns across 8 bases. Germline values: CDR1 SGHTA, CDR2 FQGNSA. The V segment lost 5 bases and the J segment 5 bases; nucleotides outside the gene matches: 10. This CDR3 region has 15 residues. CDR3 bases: TGTGCCAGCAGCCTCACTCGACAGGGGAAGTATGGCTACACCTTC. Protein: CASSLTRQGKYGYTF.

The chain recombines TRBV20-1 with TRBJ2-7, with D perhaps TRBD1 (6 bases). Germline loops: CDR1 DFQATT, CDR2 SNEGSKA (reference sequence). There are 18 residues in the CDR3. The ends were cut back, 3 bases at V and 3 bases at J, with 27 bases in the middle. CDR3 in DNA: TGCAGTGCTAGGAACGACTTAGAGGGGGTGTGGGCCGGCTACGAGCAGTACTTC. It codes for CSARNDLEGVWAGYEQYF.

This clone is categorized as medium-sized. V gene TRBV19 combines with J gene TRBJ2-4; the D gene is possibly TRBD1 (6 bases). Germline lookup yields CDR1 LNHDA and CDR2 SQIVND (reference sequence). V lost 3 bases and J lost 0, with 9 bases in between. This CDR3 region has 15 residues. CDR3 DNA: TGTGCCAGTAGTATGGGGGCTGGAGCCAAAAACATTCAGTACTTC. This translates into CASSMGAGAKNIQYF.

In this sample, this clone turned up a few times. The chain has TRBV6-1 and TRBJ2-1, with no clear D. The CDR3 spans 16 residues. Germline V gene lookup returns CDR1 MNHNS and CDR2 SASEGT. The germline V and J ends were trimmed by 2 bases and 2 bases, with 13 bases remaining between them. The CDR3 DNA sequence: TGTGCCAGCAGTGAAACGTTTCAACCCACCTACAATGAGCAGTTCTTC. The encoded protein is CASSETFQPTYNEQFF.

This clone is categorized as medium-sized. This CDR3 reads CSAIPGTDSYEQYF. The CDR3 region has the DNA TGCAGTGCTATACCCGGGACAGACTCCTACGAGCAGTACTTC. This chain joins TRBV20-1 and TRBJ2-7, with 7 bases matching TRBD1. CDR1 and CDR2 from the germline V gene are DFQATT and SNEGSKA (reference sequence). V shed 4 bases, J shed 0 bases, and the junction held 6 bases outside the gene matches. The CDR3 contains 14 residues.

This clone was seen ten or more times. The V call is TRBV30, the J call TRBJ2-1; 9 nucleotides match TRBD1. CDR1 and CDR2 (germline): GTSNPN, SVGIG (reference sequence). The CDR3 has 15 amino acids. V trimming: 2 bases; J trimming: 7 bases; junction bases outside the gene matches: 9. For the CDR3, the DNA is TGTGCCTGGAGTCGAACAGGGGGCGCCGGGAATGAGCAGTTCTTC. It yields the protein CAWSRTGGAGNEQFF.

The CDR3 here is CASSLYPPQGISPLHF. DNA for the CDR3: TGTGCCAGCAGCTTATACCCCCCCCAGGGAATTTCACCCCTCCACTTT. The chain combines TRBV11-1 with TRBJ1-6; TRBD1 might be the D (5 bases). This CDR3 spans 16 amino acids. The V and J ends lost 2 bases and 9 bases respectively, with 17 bases between them. CDR1 is SGHAT and CDR2 is FQDESV in the germline V gene (reference sequence).

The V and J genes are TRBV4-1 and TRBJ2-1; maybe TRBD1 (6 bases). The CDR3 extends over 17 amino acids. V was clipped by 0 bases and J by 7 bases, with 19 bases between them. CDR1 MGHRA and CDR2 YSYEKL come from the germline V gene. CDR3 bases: TGCGCCAGCAGCCAAGAGACCCGCCAGGGGAGCTCTAATGAGCAGTTCTTC. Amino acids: CASSQETRQGSSNEQFF.

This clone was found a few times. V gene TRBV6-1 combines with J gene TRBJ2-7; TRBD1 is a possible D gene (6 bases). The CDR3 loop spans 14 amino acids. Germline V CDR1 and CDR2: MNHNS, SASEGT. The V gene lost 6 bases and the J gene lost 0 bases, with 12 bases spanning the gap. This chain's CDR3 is CASRLQGRSYEQYF. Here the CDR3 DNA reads TGTGCCAGCAGGCTCCAGGGGCGCTCCTACGAGCAGTACTTC.

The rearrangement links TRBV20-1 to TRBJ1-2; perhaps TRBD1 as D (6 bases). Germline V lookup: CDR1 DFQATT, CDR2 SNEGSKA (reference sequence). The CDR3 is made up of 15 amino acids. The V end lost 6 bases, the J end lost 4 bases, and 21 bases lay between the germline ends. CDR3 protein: CSAVTGTHRGYGYTF. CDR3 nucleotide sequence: TGCAGTGCCGTAACAGGGACACACAGAGGCTATGGCTACACCTTC.

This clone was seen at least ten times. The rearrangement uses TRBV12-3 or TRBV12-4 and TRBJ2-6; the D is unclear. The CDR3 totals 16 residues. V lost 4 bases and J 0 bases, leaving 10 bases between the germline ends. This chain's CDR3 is CASSYIGHSGANVLTF. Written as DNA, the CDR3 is TGTGCCAGCAGTTACATCGGTCACTCTGGGGCCAACGTCCTGACTTTC.

CDR3 in amino acids: CASSQDPGGVSPLHF. The CDR3 coding sequence is TGTGCCAGCAGCCAAGATCCCGGGGGTGTTTCACCCCTCCACTTT. This chain links TRBV3-1 with TRBJ1-6; TRBD1 might be the D (5 bases). The ends were cut back, 0 bases at V and 9 bases at J, with 12 bases in the middle. The germline V gene has CDR1 LGHDT and CDR2 YNNKEL (reference sequence). CDR3 length equals 15 residues.

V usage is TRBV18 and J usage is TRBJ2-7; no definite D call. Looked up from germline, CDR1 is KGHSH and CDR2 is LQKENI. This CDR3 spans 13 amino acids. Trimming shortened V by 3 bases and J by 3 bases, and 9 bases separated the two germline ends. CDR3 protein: CASSPSFYYEQYF. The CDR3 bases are TGTGCCAGCTCACCTAGCTTTTACTACGAGCAGTACTTC.

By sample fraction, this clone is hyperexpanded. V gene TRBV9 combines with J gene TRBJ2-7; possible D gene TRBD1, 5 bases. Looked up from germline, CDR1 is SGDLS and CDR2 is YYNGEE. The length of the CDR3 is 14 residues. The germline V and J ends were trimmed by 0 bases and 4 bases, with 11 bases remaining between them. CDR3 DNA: TGTGCCAGCAGCGTAGATTTAGGGGAATACGAGCAGTACTTC. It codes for CASSVDLGEYEQYF.

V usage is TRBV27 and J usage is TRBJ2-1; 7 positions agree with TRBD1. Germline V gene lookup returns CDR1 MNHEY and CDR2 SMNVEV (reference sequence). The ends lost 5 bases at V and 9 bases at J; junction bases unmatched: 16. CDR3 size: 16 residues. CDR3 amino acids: CASSTTPGGVVSEQFF. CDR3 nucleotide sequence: TGTGCCAGCAGTACAACCCCAGGGGGAGTGGTGAGTGAGCAGTTCTTC.

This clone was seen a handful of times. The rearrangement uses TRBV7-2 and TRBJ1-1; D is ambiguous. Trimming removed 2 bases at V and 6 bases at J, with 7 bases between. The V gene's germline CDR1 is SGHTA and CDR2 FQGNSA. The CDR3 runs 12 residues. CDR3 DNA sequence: TGTGCCAGCAGCTTAATTTGGGCTGAAGCTTTCTTT. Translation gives CASSLIWAEAFF.

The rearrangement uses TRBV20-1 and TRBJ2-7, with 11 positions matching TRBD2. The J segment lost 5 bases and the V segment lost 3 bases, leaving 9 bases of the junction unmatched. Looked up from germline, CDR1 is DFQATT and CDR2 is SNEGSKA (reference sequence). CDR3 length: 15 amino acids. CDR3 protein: CSASPQLAGVNEQYF. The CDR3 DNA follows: TGCAGTGCTAGCCCCCAACTAGCGGGAGTTAACGAGCAGTACTTC.